Below are 22 T cell receptor beta chains sequenced from a single sample in a study of blood T cells in healthy people across ages (dated by TCRdb to 2014 to 2015). The library relied on 5' RACE. Sequencing was carried out with an Illumina HiSeq 2500. A second PCR of about 7 to 12 cycles was performed with a sample-barcoded 5' primer and a J-beta primer mix. The raw public data were reprocessed by TCRdb itself: fastp quality trimming at Q25, MiXCR clonotype calling, in-frame beta chains only. All rows with the same CDR3 protein become a single entry with the most common DNA and genes. This sample comprises more than 1 million distinct CDR3 sequences, over 35% of them detected only once. Of the sample, approximately 17% falls within the top ten clones. The sequencing sample was made of blood. All receptors come from an older woman in good health.

There are a few counts of this clonotype. The chain joins TRBV20-1 to TRBJ2-4; a possible D gene is TRBD1 (5 bases). Trimming left V 5 bases short and J 0 bases short, with 8 bases between. Germline assignment: CDR1 DFQATT and CDR2 SNEGSKA (reference sequence). The CDR3 totals 13 residues. The CDR3 DNA is TGCAGTGCTGTAGGGGTAGCCAAAAACATTCAGTACTTC. Protein: CSAVGVAKNIQYF.

The chain employs TRBV20-1 and TRBJ2-5; D might be TRBD2 (6 bases). V shed 6 bases and J shed 5 bases, with 22 bases lying between them. The V gene's germline CDR1 is DFQATT and CDR2 SNEGSKA (reference sequence). The CDR3 sequence is 15 residues long. CDR3 in DNA: TGCAGTGCCCTCGACAGAACCCGGGCGGGGGAGACCCAGTACTTC. Translated: CSALDRTRAGETQYF.

The V call is TRBV9, the J call TRBJ2-2; D call uncertain. The CDR3 consists of 13 residues. Trimming pared 0 bases from V and 8 bases from J, leaving 8 bases between. Germline assignment: CDR1 SGDLS and CDR2 YYNGEE. The CDR3 DNA is TGTGCCAGCAGCGTAGTGGTTGGTGGGGAGCTGTTTTTT. This translates into CASSVVVGGELFF. The full variable domain, with the rest looked up from reference TRBV9 and TRBJ2-2, is DSGVTQTPKHLITATGQRVTLRCSPRSGDLSVYWYQQSLDQGLQFLIQYYNGEERAKGNILERFSAQQFPDLHSELNLSSLELGDSALYFCASSVVVGGELFFGEGSRLTVL.

In its sample, this clonotype was seen a few times. The chain has TRBV18 and TRBJ2-7; the D is unclear. Germline CDR1 is KGHSH and CDR2 is LQKENI. V was shortened by 0 bases and J by 1 base, with 7 bases between the two germline ends. The CDR3 consists of 14 residues. This chain's CDR3 is CASSPPEGSYEQYF. CDR3 nucleotides: TGTGCCAGCTCACCACCGGAAGGTTCCTACGAGCAGTACTTC.

The chain combines TRBV7-9 with TRBJ2-7, with D perhaps given as TRBD1 or TRBD2 (5 bases each). Trimming took 4 bases from V and 4 from J, leaving 23 bases between them. This CDR3 contains 17 residues. Germline V CDR1 and CDR2: SEHNR, FQNEAQ (reference sequence). CDR3 residues: CASSSAPGRSGWYEQYF. For the CDR3, the DNA is TGTGCCAGCAGCTCAGCACCGGGACGATCCGGTTGGTACGAGCAGTACTTC.

The rearrangement links TRBV10-3 to TRBJ2-1; either TRBD1 or TRBD2 may supply D (5 bases each). From germline, CDR1 is ENHRY and CDR2 SYGVKD. The CDR3 sequence is 15 residues long. The V end lost 7 bases, the J end lost 8 bases, and 21 bases lay between the germline ends. CDR3 coding DNA: TGTGCCATCACCTCCACGGGACCCCTGGGGGATGAGCAGTTCTTC. Translating it yields CAITSTGPLGDEQFF.

This chain links TRBV11-2 with TRBJ2-4; no firm D call. The germline V gene encodes CDR1 SGHAT and CDR2 FQNNGV. This CDR3 contains 16 residues. Trimming removed 1 base from V and 2 bases from J, with 12 bases in between. The DNA of the CDR3 is TGTGCCAGCAGCTTAGCCCTCCTGGGGACCAAAAACATTCAGTACTTC. Translating it yields CASSLALLGTKNIQYF.

Only a few counts were recorded for this clonotype. The V call is TRBV25-1, the J call TRBJ2-7; D perhaps matches TRBD1 (6 bases). V was shortened by 6 bases and J by 6 bases, with 18 bases between the two germline ends. The germline CDR1 and CDR2 sequences are MGHDK and SYGVNS. The CDR3 contains 14 residues. CDR3: CASRTGTKSGEQYF. CDR3 coding DNA: TGTGCCAGCAGAACCGGGACAAAGAGCGGCGAGCAGTACTTC.

This clonotype showed up many times. This rearrangement joins TRBV27 to TRBJ2-6; D may be TRBD1 (6 bases). CDR1 is MNHEY, CDR2 SMNVEV, per germline (reference sequence). CDR3 length: 16 amino acids. V lost 7 bases and J 0 bases, leaving 13 bases between the germline ends. The CDR3 sequence is CASKYQGHSGANVLTF. The CDR3 coding sequence is TGTGCCAGCAAATATCAGGGACACTCTGGGGCCAACGTCCTGACTTTC.

The V gene is TRBV27, the J gene TRBJ2-4, with a tentative D call TRBD1 (7 bases). V was clipped by 6 bases and J by 13 bases, with 22 bases between them. Germline CDR1 is MNHEY and CDR2 is SMNVEV (reference sequence). The CDR3 covers 14 residues. The CDR3 nucleotides read TGTGCCAGCAGCCCCTCGGCAGGGGGAGGTAGGCAGTACTTC. Encoded protein: CASSPSAGGGRQYF.

The chain joins TRBV2 to TRBJ2-1, with a possible D match to TRBD2 (7 bases). V lost 6 bases and J 2 bases, leaving 14 bases between the germline ends. The germline CDR1 and CDR2 sequences are SNHLY and FYNNEI. This CDR3 region has 15 residues. CDR3 sequence: CASRRGRGPYNEQFF. The CDR3, as DNA: TGTGCCAGCAGGCGGGGGCGGGGCCCCTACAATGAGCAGTTCTTC.

This clonotype was detected only a few times. The CDR3 protein is CASSYYRDRVRAQPQHF. CDR3 in DNA: TGTGCCAGCAGTTACTATCGGGACAGGGTAAGGGCTCAGCCCCAGCATTTT. The chain employs TRBV6-2 or TRBV6-3 and TRBJ1-5; 9 nucleotides line up with TRBD1. CDR3 length equals 17 residues. Germline trimming cut 1 base from V and 6 bases from J; bases unmatched to any gene: 10. CDR1 and CDR2 from the germline V gene are MNHEY and SVGEGT.

This clonotype was seen only a few times. The genes are TRBV15 and TRBJ2-3; D gene unclear. The CDR3 length is 16 residues. Between the trimmed V and J ends, which lost 4 bases and 0 bases, there was a span of 14 bases. Looked up from germline, CDR1 is LNHNV and CDR2 is YYDKDF (reference sequence). CDR3 nucleotides: TGTGCCACCAGCACAACCCAAGGATCTAGCACAGATACGCAGTATTTT. It encodes CATSTTQGSSTDTQYF.

The chain has TRBV10-2 and TRBJ2-7; perhaps TRBD2 as D (5 bases). The CDR3 extends over 15 amino acids. Germline V gene data show CDR1 as WSHSY and CDR2 as SAAADI. Trimming removed 5 bases from V and 0 bases from J, with 14 bases in between. The CDR3 reads CASSWFSGDSYEQYF. The CDR3, as DNA: TGCGCCAGCAGTTGGTTCAGCGGTGACTCCTACGAGCAGTACTTC.

This clonotype occurred a few times. V usage is TRBV6-1 and J usage is TRBJ1-4; possibly TRBD1 for D (6 bases). CDR3 size: 12 residues. Germline CDR1 reads MNHNS; CDR2 reads SASEGT. Trimming took 6 bases from V and 7 from J, leaving 9 bases between them. As DNA, the CDR3 is TGTGCCAGCAGGGCGGACAGTGAAAAACTGTTTTTT. Residues: CASRADSEKLFF.

This chain joins TRBV27 and TRBJ1-4; tentatively, D is TRBD1 (5 bases). The CDR3 covers 14 residues. V lost 8 bases and J lost 0, with 10 bases in between. CDR1 MNHEY and CDR2 SMNVEV come from the germline V gene (reference sequence). The CDR3 coding sequence is TGTGCCAGCTTCGGGGGAGCAACTAATGAAAAACTGTTTTTT. Protein sequence: CASFGGATNEKLFF.

This chain links TRBV6-4 with TRBJ2-1; 7 nucleotides match TRBD2. CDR1 is MRHNA and CDR2 is SNTAGT in the germline V gene. The CDR3 spans 16 residues. J gave up 4 bases and V 0 bases, and 6 bases lay outside the gene matches. The CDR3 DNA sequence: TGTGCCAGCAGTGACTCTCTCCTAGCGGCATACAATGAGCAGTTCTTC. The encoded protein is CASSDSLLAAYNEQFF.

This sequence joins TRBV10-3 and TRBJ2-1; the match to TRBD2 covers 9 bases. V shed 6 bases, J shed 0 bases, and the junction held 12 bases outside the gene matches. The germline V gene encodes CDR1 ENHRY and CDR2 SYGVKD. The CDR3 has 18 residues. The CDR3 protein is CAIRPETSGRSSYNEQFF. CDR3 sequence (DNA): TGTGCCATCAGACCCGAGACTAGCGGCCGTAGCTCCTACAATGAGCAGTTCTTC.

This chain joins TRBV12-3 or TRBV12-4 and TRBJ2-1; TRBD2 aligns across 7 bases. TRBJ2-7 matches the DNA end more closely, so the J call is doubtful. CDR3 length: 15 residues. CDR3 sequence: CASSLIAGDGGEQYF. CDR3 DNA: TGTGCCAGCAGTTTAATAGCGGGTGACGGTGGGGAGCAGTACTTC.

The chain joins TRBV29-1 to TRBJ1-1, with D perhaps TRBD1 (5 bases). The germline gives CDR1 SQVTM, CDR2 ANQGSEA. The CDR3 totals 17 residues. Deletions cut 3 bases from V and 0 bases from J, with 20 bases between. CDR3 region: CSVDGWPPRGVNTEAFF. CDR3 in DNA: TGCAGCGTTGACGGGTGGCCCCCTAGGGGCGTGAACACTGAAGCTTTCTTT.

V usage is TRBV20-1 and J usage is TRBJ2-4; 9 bases line up with TRBD2. The DNA end is more similar to TRBJ2-5, so the J call may be wrong. CDR3 length equals 15 residues. CDR1 is DFQATT and CDR2 is SNEGSKA in the germline V gene (reference sequence). CDR3 coding DNA: TGCAGTGCAGCCCAGGTGTCCGCGGGAGGGGAGACCCAGTACTTC. Translated: CSAAQVSAGGETQYF.

V gene TRBV27 combines with J gene TRBJ2-7, with D perhaps TRBD2 (6 bases). V was pared by 6 bases and J by 5 bases, with 14 bases between. The CDR3 is made up of 13 amino acids. Germline CDR1 and CDR2: MNHEY and SMNVEV (reference sequence). CDR3 nucleotide sequence: TGTGCCAGCAGCCCCCAGGGAGGAGACGAGCAGTACTTC. Translated: CASSPQGGDEQYF.